In this sample, the clone carrying this T cell receptor (beta chain) turned up a few times. Its antigen remains unknown. The sample originates from a study of tumor-infiltrating lymphocytes in localized non-small cell lung cancer. Whole-study context: From each patient, both tumor and uninvolved lung, non-adjacent to tumor, were sampled. Regarding the study as a whole: Tumors had more T cell infiltration than uninvolved lung, per TCRbeta sequencing and CD3 counts.

Repertoires were generated with immunoSEQ multiplex PCR, while TCRdb's copy carries only in-frame clones and drops some. There are about 16,000 clones in the sample; over 35% occur only once, and about 17% lies in the top ten. This receptor was obtained from a human donor with non-small cell lung cancer. Sequencing used lung tumor tissue.

DNA for the CDR3: TGTGCCATCAGTGAGATGGCTGCGAACACTGAAGCTTTCTTT. Protein product: CAISEMAANTEAFF. The V call is TRBV10-3, the J call TRBJ1-1; no firm D call. Germline CDR1 reads ENHRY; CDR2 reads SYGVKD. The V end was cut by 2 bases, the J end by 1 base, with 8 bases between. The CDR3 loop spans 14 amino acids.